This T cell receptor (beta chain) was sequenced for a study of blood T cell repertoires in COVID-19. In the study overall: Sites in the United States, Italy and Spain provided acute and convalescent COVID-19 samples. PBMCs, B-cell-depleted T cells, or T cells were the source of the cDNA or gDNA that made up the material.

As processed by the authors: Amplified reference gene primers provided the basis for estimating nucleated cell counts. The protocol was immunoSEQ multiplex PCR, while the TCRdb copy is restricted to in-frame clones and leaves out a portion. Clone size and V and J calls were adopted from that table, with D and trimming inferred from the DNA. Of 150,000 to 200,000 clones in the sample, 93% were seen once. Enrollment of patients from Seattle took place during active infection, with longitudinal follow-up. The TCR sequence derives from a woman aged 60-75 years with COVID-19, enrolled during active disease. Sequenced material: peripheral blood.

The CDR3: CAWSVQGAQGQYF. The CDR3 bases are TGTGCCTGGAGTGTACAGGGGGCTCAGGGGCAGTACTTC. The chain employs TRBV30 and TRBJ2-7; TRBD1 matches 9 bases. Germline V lookup: CDR1 GTSNPN, CDR2 SVGIG (reference sequence). J was trimmed by 9 bases and V by 0 bases; bases with no gene match: 6. The CDR3 extends over 13 amino acids.